This T cell receptor (beta chain) was found in a study of blood T cell repertoires in COVID-19. V dropped 5 bases and J dropped 0 bases, with 20 bases sitting between them. The CDR3 extends over 18 amino acids. CDR1 and CDR2 (germline): MNHNY, SVGAGI (reference sequence). TCRdb keeps only in-frame clones here, not all; method: immunoSEQ multiplex PCR. The data hold roughly 120,000 clones, with approximately 87% observed a single time. The gene calls are TRBV6-6 and TRBJ1-5; tentatively, D is TRBD1 (6 bases). This TCR came from a woman aged 45 to 65 with acute or convalescent COVID-19. Sample: peripheral blood. The CDR3 nucleotides read TGTGCCAGCAGTCTCCCAAGCAGACAGGTAAATAGCAATCAGCCCCAGCATTTT. Translation gives CASSLPSRQVNSNQPQHF.